Following are 26 T cell receptor beta chains from one sample sequenced in a study of blood T cell repertoires in COVID-19. Repertoires were generated with immunoSEQ multiplex PCR, while TCRdb's copy carries only in-frame clones and drops some. Of 55,000 to 85,000 clones listed, 70% to 80% are singletons. Sequenced: peripheral blood. Every receptor here comes from a man aged 55 to 70 with active or convalescent COVID-19.

V usage is TRBV5-1 and J usage is TRBJ2-7; D is unclear. From germline, CDR1 is SGHRS and CDR2 YFSETQ. This CDR3 has 14 amino acids. Between the trimmed V and J ends, which lost 2 bases and 0 bases, there was a span of 9 bases. CDR3 residues: CASSFRGSSYEQYF. The CDR3 nucleotides are TGCGCCAGCAGCTTCCGAGGAAGCTCCTACGAGCAGTACTTC.

The chain couples TRBV5-6 to TRBJ2-7, with a tentative D call TRBD2 (6 bases). The CDR3 is 12 amino acids. The V end was cut by 2 bases, the J end by 6 bases, with 9 bases between. Germline CDR1 reads SGHDT; CDR2 reads YYEEEE. Written as DNA, the CDR3 is TGTGCCAGCAGCTTAGGAGGGGCCGAGCAGTACTTC. It translates to CASSLGGAEQYF.

The V gene is TRBV19, the J gene TRBJ1-2; maybe TRBD1 (6 bases). Trimming cost V 3 bases and J 3 bases, with 8 bases left between them. This CDR3 has 13 residues. Germline V lookup: CDR1 LNHDA, CDR2 SQIVND (reference sequence). The CDR3 loop is CASSMGHYYGYTF. DNA of the CDR3: TGTGCCAGTAGTATGGGACATTACTATGGCTACACCTTC. The whole variable domain, remainder taken from reference TRBV19 and TRBJ1-2, is DGGITQSPKYLFRKEGQNVTLSCEQNLNHDAMYWYRQDPGQGLRLIYYSQIVNDFQKGDIAEGYSVSREKKESFPLTVTSAQKNPTAFYLCASSMGHYYGYTFGSGTRLTVV.

V and J are TRBV2 and TRBJ2-5, with D maybe TRBD2 (6 bases). The CDR3 sequence is 11 residues long. The V end lost 6 bases, the J end lost 7 bases, and 9 bases lay between the germline ends. Germline lookup yields CDR1 SNHLY and CDR2 FYNNEI. The CDR3 DNA reads as TGTGCCAGCAGCGGGGGTGGGACCCAGTACTTC. Its protein is CASSGGGTQYF.

The genes are TRBV7-9 and TRBJ1-1; possible D gene TRBD1, 6 bases. The length of the CDR3 is 15 residues. Germline V lookup: CDR1 SEHNR, CDR2 FQNEAQ (reference sequence). V gave up 3 bases and J gave up 3 bases, with 14 bases separating them. In DNA, the CDR3 is TGTGCCAGCAGCTTGGCCTTGGGGGCTTACACTGAAGCTTTCTTT. Amino acid sequence: CASSLALGAYTEAFF.

The rearrangement links TRBV5-6 to TRBJ1-6; a weak D match, TRBD1 (5 bases). Trimming took off 0 bases at V and 0 bases at J, with 13 bases between the two ends. The CDR3 contains 18 residues. Looked up from germline, CDR1 is SGHDT and CDR2 is YYEEEE. CDR3 sequence reads: CASSLVGASSSYNSPLHF. CDR3 nucleotide sequence: TGTGCCAGCAGCTTGGTTGGGGCTTCGAGCTCCTATAATTCACCCCTCCACTTT.

The chain recombines TRBV5-1 with TRBJ2-7, with 10 bases lining up with TRBD1. Germline CDR1 SGHRS, CDR2 YFSETQ. V lost 4 bases, J lost 7 bases, and 11 bases stayed unmatched. This CDR3 is built from 15 residues. The CDR3 nucleotides are TGCGCCAGCAGCAGAGGACAGGGGGTATGGGTAGAGCAGTACTTC. Translating it yields CASSRGQGVWVEQYF.

This chain connects TRBV6-1 to TRBJ1-4; D is unclear. Germline CDR1 and CDR2: MNHNS and SASEGT. This CDR3 has 16 amino acids. The V gene lost 4 bases and the J gene lost 4 bases, with 16 bases spanning the gap. CDR3: CASSVPWATDNEKLFF. CDR3 DNA: TGTGCCAGCAGTGTACCCTGGGCAACCGATAATGAAAAACTGTTTTTT.

This chain uses TRBV29-1 with TRBJ2-7; 7 bases agree with TRBD1. The length of the CDR3 is 12 residues. Germline CDR1 reads SQVTM; CDR2 reads ANQGSEA. V shed 6 bases and J 6 bases; nucleotides not matched to a gene: 8. Here the CDR3 DNA reads TGCAGCGTGTTTGACAGGGTTCCCGAGCAGTACTTC. It codes for CSVFDRVPEQYF.

The rearrangement joins TRBV7-2 to TRBJ1-4, with D possibly TRBD1 on 6 matching bases. The CDR3 extends over 17 amino acids. In germline, CDR1 is SGHTA, CDR2 FQGNSA. Trimming removed 2 bases at V and 1 base at J, with 14 bases between. CDR3 in DNA: TGTGCCAGCAGCTTATTCGTGACAGGTGTAACTAATGAAAAACTGTTTTTT. Its translation is CASSLFVTGVTNEKLFF.

J is TRBJ1-1 and V is TRBV19; D gene unclear. Looked up from germline, CDR1 is LNHDA and CDR2 is SQIVND (reference sequence). V lost 2 bases and J 0 bases, leaving 4 bases between the germline ends. The CDR3 spans 13 residues. As DNA, the CDR3 is TGTGCCAGTAGTATACAGGTGAACACTGAAGCTTTCTTT. This encodes CASSIQVNTEAFF.

The chain links TRBV9 to TRBJ2-2; D uncertain. V was pared by 2 bases and J by 4 bases, with 6 bases between. Germline V gives CDR1 SGDLS, CDR2 YYNGEE. The CDR3 runs 13 residues. CDR3 region: CASSVVSTGELFF. As DNA, the CDR3 is TGTGCCAGCAGCGTCGTGTCCACCGGGGAGCTGTTTTTT.

The chain couples TRBV12-3 or TRBV12-4 to TRBJ1-2; perhaps TRBD1 as D (5 bases). This CDR3 spans 13 amino acids. V lost 6 bases, J lost 5 bases, and 13 bases lay in between. The CDR3 bases are TGTGCCAGCAGCGACACAGGAGGGTATGGCTACACCTTC. Translation: CASSDTGGYGYTF.

The chain is built from TRBV9 and TRBJ2-2, with D possibly TRBD2 on 6 matching bases. Per germline, CDR1 SGDLS and CDR2 YYNGEE. V was cut by 3 bases and J by 0 bases, with 12 bases left in between. The CDR3 is made up of 16 amino acids. CDR3 region: CASSAGGGTNTGELFF. The DNA for the CDR3 is TGTGCCAGCAGCGCTGGGGGAGGCACGAACACCGGGGAGCTGTTTTTT.

The J gene is TRBJ1-1, the V gene TRBV10-1; 7 bases are a match to TRBD1. CDR3 size: 14 residues. Germline trimming cut 11 bases from V and 2 bases from J; bases unmatched to any gene: 11. The germline gives CDR1 WNHNN, CDR2 SYGVQD (reference sequence). The CDR3 sequence is CADKQGSQNTEAFF. The CDR3 DNA is TGCGCCGACAAACAGGGGAGTCAAAACACTGAAGCTTTCTTT.

The gene calls are TRBV5-4 and TRBJ2-2; maybe TRBD1 (6 bases). CDR1 and CDR2 from the germline V gene are SGHNT and YYREEE (reference sequence). With 3 bases removed from V and 0 bases from J, the gap between germline ends came to 9 bases. The CDR3 is 15 amino acids. This CDR3 reads CASSSGDPNTGELFF. The CDR3 region has the DNA TGTGCCAGCAGCTCAGGGGATCCGAACACCGGGGAGCTGTTTTTT.

The chain uses TRBV28 and TRBJ2-5, with 11 bases aligning to TRBD2. V lost 5 bases and J lost 5; bases outside the gene matches: 13. Germline V gene lookup returns CDR1 MDHEN and CDR2 SYDVKM. The length of the CDR3 is 17 residues. Written as DNA, the CDR3 is TGTGCCAGCAGTACGCCGACTAGCGGGGTGGGGCTGGAGACCCAGTACTTC. Encoded protein: CASSTPTSGVGLETQYF.

V gene TRBV7-2 combines with J gene TRBJ2-1; TRBD2 agrees at 8 bases. The CDR3 runs to 13 residues. Germline V gene data show CDR1 as SGHTA and CDR2 as FQGNSA. The ends lost 1 base at V and 7 bases at J; junction bases unmatched: 0. CDR3 sequence: CASSLERGNEQFF. In DNA form, the CDR3 reads TGTGCCAGCAGCTTAGAGCGGGGGAATGAGCAGTTCTTC.

This clone came up once. This chain uses TRBV11-2 with TRBJ1-2; D unclear. Germline CDR1 is SGHAT and CDR2 is FQNNGV. Deletions cut 4 bases from V and 3 bases from J, with 12 bases between. This CDR3 region has 14 residues. CDR3 DNA: TGTGCCAGCAGCTCACTTTCCAGCGACTATGGCTACACCTTC. Its translation: CASSSLSSDYGYTF.

There are a few counts of this clone. CDR3 sequence (DNA): TGTGCCAGCAGTGAAGCCTGGGCGGGGGAGCAGTACTTC. The encoded protein is CASSEAWAGEQYF. This sequence joins TRBV6-1 and TRBJ2-7; D is perhaps TRBD2 (6 bases). CDR3 length: 13 residues. Between the trimmed V and J ends, which lost 0 bases and 7 bases, there was a span of 10 bases. Germline values: CDR1 MNHNS, CDR2 SASEGT.

CDR3 coding DNA: TGTGCCAGCAGCCGATCGGGACAGGGGAGTGAGACCCAGTACTTC. Protein: CASSRSGQGSETQYF. This chain links TRBV5-4 with TRBJ2-5, with TRBD1 identical over 10 bases. This CDR3 has 15 amino acids. Germline V CDR1 and CDR2: SGHNT, YYREEE (reference sequence). Germline trimming cut 4 bases from V and 5 bases from J; bases unmatched to any gene: 8.

The CDR3 spells CASSPGTGTMNTEAFF. The CDR3 DNA reads TGTGCCAGTAGTCCCGGGACAGGGACCATGAACACTGAAGCTTTCTTT. The rearrangement uses TRBV19 and TRBJ1-1; 9 bases are a match to TRBD1. Germline-derived CDR1 and CDR2 are LNHDA and SQIVND (reference sequence). This CDR3 comprises 16 residues. Trimming took 5 bases from V and 0 from J; bases not matched to a gene: 7.

The gene calls are TRBV7-2 and TRBJ1-5; D is uncertain. V was clipped by 5 bases and J by 0 bases, with 14 bases between them. The CDR3 is 16 amino acids. Germline CDR1 and CDR2: SGHTA and FQGNSA. CDR3 nucleotide sequence: TGTGCCAGCAGCAGACAACCGAAAAATAGCAATCAGCCCCAGCATTTT. Protein product: CASSRQPKNSNQPQHF.

The table lists this clone with a count of one. This CDR3 is CSASSGGYTF. Written as DNA, the CDR3 is TGCAGTGCTAGTTCGGGGGGCTACACCTTC. This chain joins TRBV20-1 and TRBJ1-2; no clear D gene. The CDR3 covers 10 residues. V was trimmed by 3 bases and J by 8 bases, leaving 7 bases between them. Germline CDR1 reads DFQATT; CDR2 reads SNEGSKA (reference sequence).

This clone has ten or more counts. J is TRBJ1-2 and V is TRBV6-1; 7 bases are a match to TRBD1. Germline CDR1 reads MNHNS; CDR2 reads SASEGT. CDR3 length equals 15 residues. The ends lost 3 bases at V and 3 bases at J; junction bases unmatched: 7. CDR3 bases: TGTGCCAGCAGTGACCGGGACAGCATGTACTATGGCTACACCTTC. This sequence encodes CASSDRDSMYYGYTF.

The V gene is TRBV10-3, the J gene TRBJ1-1, with 10 nucleotides matching TRBD1. Looked up from germline, CDR1 is ENHRY and CDR2 is SYGVKD. V shed 11 bases, J shed 5 bases, and the junction held 8 bases outside the gene matches. This CDR3 contains 13 residues. CDR3 residues: CASLGTGETEAFF. The CDR3 nucleotides are TGTGCCTCCCTAGGGACAGGGGAGACTGAAGCTTTCTTT.